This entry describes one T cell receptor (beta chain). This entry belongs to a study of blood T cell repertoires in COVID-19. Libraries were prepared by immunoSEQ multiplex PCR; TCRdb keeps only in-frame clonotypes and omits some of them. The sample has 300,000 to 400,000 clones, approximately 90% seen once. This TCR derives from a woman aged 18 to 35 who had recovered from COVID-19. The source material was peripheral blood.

For the CDR3, the DNA is TGTGCCAGCAGTTCCTATTACTCCTTCGACAGTCCGCCGGGTGAAAAACTGTTTTTT. The encoded protein is CASSSYYSFDSPPGEKLFF. The V gene is TRBV27, the J gene TRBJ1-4; TRBD1 is a possible D gene (5 bases). Per the germline V gene, CDR1 is MNHEY and CDR2 is SMNVEV (reference sequence). Trimming pared 4 bases from V and 7 bases from J, leaving 28 bases between. The CDR3 sequence is 19 residues long.